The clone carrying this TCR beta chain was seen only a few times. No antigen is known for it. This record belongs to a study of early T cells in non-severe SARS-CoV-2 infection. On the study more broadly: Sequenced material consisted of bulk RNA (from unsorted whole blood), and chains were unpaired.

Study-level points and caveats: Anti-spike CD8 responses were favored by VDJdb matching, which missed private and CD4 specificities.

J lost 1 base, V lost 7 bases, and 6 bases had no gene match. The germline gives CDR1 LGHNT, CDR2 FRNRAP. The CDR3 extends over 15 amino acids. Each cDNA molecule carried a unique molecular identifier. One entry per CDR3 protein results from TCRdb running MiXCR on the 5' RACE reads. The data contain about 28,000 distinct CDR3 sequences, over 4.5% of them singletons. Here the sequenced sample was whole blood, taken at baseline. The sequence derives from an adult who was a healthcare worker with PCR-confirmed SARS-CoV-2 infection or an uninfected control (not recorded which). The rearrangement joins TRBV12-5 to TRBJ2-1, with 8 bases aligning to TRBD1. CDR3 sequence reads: CASAPRTGSYNEQFF. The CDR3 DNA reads TGTGCTAGTGCGCCCCGGACAGGGTCCTACAATGAGCAGTTCTTC.